What follows are 4 T cell receptor beta chains derived from one specimen sequenced in a study of T cell responses to AZD1222 COVID-19 vaccine. TCRdb's table, derived via immunoSEQ multiplex PCR, lists solely in-frame clones and lacks some. The sample shows approximately 110,000 clones, about 95% of them seen only once. Sequenced here: peripheral blood, sampled on day 0 of AZD1222 vaccination. These receptors all stem from an adult in good health.

Regarding this clone: In the same sample, other DNA sequences code for this CDR3. This rearrangement joins TRBV19 to TRBJ1-1, with TRBD1 as a possible D gene (5 bases). With 3 bases removed from V and 0 bases from J, the gap between germline ends came to 5 bases. The CDR3 covers 13 residues. Germline CDR1 LNHDA, CDR2 SQIVND (reference sequence). The CDR3 DNA is TGTGCCAGTAGTATGACAGTGAACACTGAAGCTTTCTTT. Protein: CASSMTVNTEAFF.

The chain couples TRBV18 to TRBJ2-3, with a tentative D call TRBD1 (6 bases). Trimming cost V 1 base and J 2 bases, with 10 bases left between them. The germline gives CDR1 KGHSH, CDR2 LQKENI. This CDR3 contains 15 residues. CDR3 in DNA: TGTGCCAGCTCACCACGCCAGGGGTACACAGATACGCAGTATTTT. This codes for CASSPRQGYTDTQYF.

The V and J genes are TRBV7-9 and TRBJ2-7, with D perhaps TRBD2 (6 bases). V was clipped by 4 bases and J by 7 bases, with 17 bases between them. Germline V gives CDR1 SEHNR, CDR2 FQNEAQ (reference sequence). The CDR3 is made up of 14 amino acids. CDR3 sequence (DNA): TGTGCCAGCAGCTCGCCGGGGGATGGCTTGGAGCAGTACTTC. Its translation is CASSSPGDGLEQYF.

The chain employs TRBV7-2 and TRBJ1-1; D unclear. The CDR3 covers 19 residues. Germline CDR1 SGHTA, CDR2 FQGNSA. V dropped 8 bases and J dropped 0 bases, with 28 bases sitting between them. In DNA, the CDR3 is TGTGCCAGCTGCCCTACCATTGCCGGATTCCGCAGGTTGAACACTGAAGCTTTCTTT. Residues: CASCPTIAGFRRLNTEAFF.